The 10 T cell receptor beta chains below come from one sample, sequenced in a study of blood T cell repertoires in COVID-19. Libraries were prepared by immunoSEQ multiplex PCR; TCRdb keeps only in-frame clonotypes and omits some of them. The data contain approximately 470,000 clones, about 90% of them singletons. The sample was PBMCs or T cells enriched from blood (not recorded which). These receptors all come from a young woman who had recovered from COVID-19.

This chain links TRBV5-1 with TRBJ1-3, with D possibly matching TRBD1 (5 bases). The V gene lost 7 bases and the J gene lost 4 bases, with 12 bases spanning the gap. The CDR3 loop spans 13 amino acids. Germline CDR1 reads SGHRS; CDR2 reads YFSETQ. The CDR3: CASGSGPGNTIYF. The CDR3 DNA is TGCGCCAGCGGTTCAGGGCCCGGAAACACCATATATTTT.

The rearrangement links TRBV4-2 to TRBJ2-3, with D maybe TRBD2 (6 bases). The CDR3 runs to 17 residues. The germline CDR1 and CDR2 sequences are LGHNA and YNFKEQ. V lost 2 bases, J lost 0 bases, and 15 bases lay in between. The CDR3 is CASSQPPAGDSTDTQYF. The DNA for the CDR3 is TGTGCCAGCAGCCAACCCCCAGCGGGTGACAGCACAGATACGCAGTATTTT.

This sequence joins TRBV5-6 and TRBJ1-2; D might be TRBD1 (6 bases). V shed 0 bases and J shed 8 bases, with 17 bases lying between them. Germline lookup yields CDR1 SGHDT and CDR2 YYEEEE. CDR3 length equals 15 residues. CDR3 residues: CASSLASKGVEGYTF. The CDR3 bases are TGTGCCAGCAGCTTGGCCTCCAAGGGGGTAGAAGGCTACACCTTC. Full variable domain (outside the CDR3, taken from reference TRBV5-6 and TRBJ1-2): DAGVTQSPTHLIKTRGQQVTLRCSPKSGHDTVSWYQQALGQGPQFIFQYYEEEERQRGNFPDRFSGHQFPNYSSELNVNALLLGDSALYLCASSLASKGVEGYTFGSGTRLTVV.

V and J are TRBV19 and TRBJ1-2; 9 nucleotides agree with TRBD1. With 5 bases clipped from V and 8 bases from J, the junction kept 6 bases outside the gene matches. The CDR3 contains 13 residues. Germline V lookup: CDR1 LNHDA, CDR2 SQIVND (reference sequence). In DNA, the CDR3 is TGTGCCAGTAGTCCTGGACAGGGGCCGGGCTACACCTTC. It codes for CASSPGQGPGYTF. Variable domain in full (rest from reference TRBV19 and TRBJ1-2): DGGITQSPKYLFRKEGQNVTLSCEQNLNHDAMYWYRQDPGQGLRLIYYSQIVNDFQKGDIAEGYSVSREKKESFPLTVTSAQKNPTAFYLCASSPGQGPGYTFGSGTRLTVV.

V and J are TRBV10-2 and TRBJ2-3, with 7 positions matching TRBD1. The CDR3 spans 16 residues. Germline V CDR1 and CDR2: WSHSY, SAAADI. The V segment lost 4 bases and the J segment 3 bases; nucleotides outside the gene matches: 10. The CDR3 here is CASSGSTGDGTDTQYF. Written as DNA, the CDR3 is TGCGCCAGCAGTGGGTCCACAGGGGATGGGACAGATACGCAGTATTTT.

This clone has just one count. The V gene is TRBV6-4, the J gene TRBJ2-1; TRBD2 matches at 10 bases. This CDR3 spans 17 amino acids. The ends lost 0 bases at V and 5 bases at J; junction bases unmatched: 7. Germline assignment: CDR1 MRHNA and CDR2 SNTAGT. CDR3 bases: TGTGCCAGCAGTGACTCGGGGGCTAGCGGGGGCCACAATGAGCAGTTCTTC. This encodes CASSDSGASGGHNEQFF.

This clone has more than one count but fewer than ten. The chain employs TRBV11-1 and TRBJ2-7; TRBD1 agrees at 9 bases. This CDR3 region has 15 residues. The V gene end was trimmed by 4 bases and the J gene end by 6 bases; junction bases not matched to a gene: 10. Germline loops: CDR1 SGHAT, CDR2 FQDESV (reference sequence). The CDR3 region has the DNA TGTGCCAGCAGCTCGCGGGACAGGGAAGAACCCGAGCAGTACTTC. Translated: CASSSRDREEPEQYF.

The chain couples TRBV19 to TRBJ2-7, with TRBD2 as a possible D gene (6 bases). The CDR3 runs 12 residues. Germline CDR1 and CDR2: LNHDA and SQIVND (reference sequence). Trimming shortened V by 9 bases and J by 1 base, and 10 bases separated the two germline ends. The CDR3 nucleotides read TGTGCCAGCCCAGGGAGGTCCTACGAGCAGTACTTC. Its translation is CASPGRSYEQYF.

CDR3 region: CATFGSAASGGSEQYF. CDR3 in DNA: TGTGCCACCTTCGGATCCGCGGCGAGCGGGGGGAGCGAGCAGTACTTC. The rearrangement joins TRBV10-3 to TRBJ2-7; TRBD2 aligns across 9 bases. Germline trimming cut 10 bases from V and 6 bases from J; bases unmatched to any gene: 19. In germline, CDR1 is ENHRY, CDR2 SYGVKD. This CDR3 is 16 amino acids long.

The chain couples TRBV7-2 to TRBJ1-1; weak D call: TRBD1 (5 bases). CDR3 size: 15 residues. Germline lookup yields CDR1 SGHTA and CDR2 FQGNSA. Trimming shortened V by 3 bases and J by 8 bases, and 19 bases separated the two germline ends. The CDR3 here is CASSLIRVGGEEAFF. The CDR3 DNA reads TGTGCCAGCAGCTTGATCCGGGTAGGAGGGGAAGAAGCTTTCTTT.